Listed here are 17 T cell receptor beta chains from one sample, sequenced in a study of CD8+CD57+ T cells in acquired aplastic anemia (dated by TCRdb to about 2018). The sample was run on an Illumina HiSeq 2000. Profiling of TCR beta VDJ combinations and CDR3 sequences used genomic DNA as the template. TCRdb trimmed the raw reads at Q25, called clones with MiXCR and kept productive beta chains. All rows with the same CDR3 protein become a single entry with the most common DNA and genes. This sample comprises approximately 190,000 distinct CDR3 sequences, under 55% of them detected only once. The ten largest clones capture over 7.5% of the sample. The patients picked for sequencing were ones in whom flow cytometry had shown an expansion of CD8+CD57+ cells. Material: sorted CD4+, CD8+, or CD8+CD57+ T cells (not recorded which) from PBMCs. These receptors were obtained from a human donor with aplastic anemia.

CDR3 nucleotide sequence: TGTGCCAGCAGCTTCGGGACAACCGAATACGAGCAGTACTTC. It is translated as CASSFGTTEYEQYF. The gene calls are TRBV7-2 and TRBJ2-7; weak D call: TRBD1 (6 bases). This CDR3 has 14 residues. Germline assignment: CDR1 SGHTA and CDR2 FQGNSA. V dropped 3 bases and J dropped 4 bases, with 13 bases sitting between them.

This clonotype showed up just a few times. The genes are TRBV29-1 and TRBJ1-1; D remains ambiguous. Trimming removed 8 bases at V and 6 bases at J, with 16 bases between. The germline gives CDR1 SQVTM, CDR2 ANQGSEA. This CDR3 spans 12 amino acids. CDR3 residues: CSSKSGASEAFF. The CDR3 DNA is TGCAGCTCCAAGTCAGGAGCCTCTGAAGCTTTCTTT. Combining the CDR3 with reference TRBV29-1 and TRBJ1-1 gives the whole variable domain SAVISQKPSRDICQRGTSLTIQCQVDSQVTMMFWYRQQPGQSLTLIATANQGSEATYESGFVIDKFPISRPNLTFSTLTVSNMSPEDSSIYLCSSKSGASEAFFGQGTRLTVV.

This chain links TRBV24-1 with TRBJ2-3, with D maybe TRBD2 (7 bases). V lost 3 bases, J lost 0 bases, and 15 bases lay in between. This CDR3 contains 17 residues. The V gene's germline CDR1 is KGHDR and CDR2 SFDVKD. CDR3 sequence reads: CATSDGGLAASTDTQYF. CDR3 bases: TGTGCCACCAGTGATGGGGGCCTAGCGGCTAGCACAGATACGCAGTATTTT.

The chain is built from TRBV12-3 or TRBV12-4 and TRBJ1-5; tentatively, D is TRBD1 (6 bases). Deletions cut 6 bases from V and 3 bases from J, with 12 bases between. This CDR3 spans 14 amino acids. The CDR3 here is CASSRGGYNQPQHF. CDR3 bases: TGTGCCAGCAGCCGAGGGGGATACAATCAGCCCCAGCATTTT.

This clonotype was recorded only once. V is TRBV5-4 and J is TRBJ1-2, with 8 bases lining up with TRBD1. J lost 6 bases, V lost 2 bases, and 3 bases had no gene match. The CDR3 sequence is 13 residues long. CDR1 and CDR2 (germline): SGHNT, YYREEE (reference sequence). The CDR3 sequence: CASSFYRGDGYTF. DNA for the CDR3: TGTGCCAGCAGCTTCTACAGGGGGGATGGCTACACCTTC.

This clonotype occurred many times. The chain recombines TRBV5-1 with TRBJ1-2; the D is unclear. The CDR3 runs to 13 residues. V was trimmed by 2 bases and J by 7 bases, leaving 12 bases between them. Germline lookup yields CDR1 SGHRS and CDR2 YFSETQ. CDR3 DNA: TGCGCCAGCAGCTTTAGGGTAAAGTCTGGCTACACCTTC. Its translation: CASSFRVKSGYTF. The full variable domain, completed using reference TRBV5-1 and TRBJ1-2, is KAGVTQTPRYLIKTRGQQVTLSCSPISGHRSVSWYQQTPGQGLQFLFEYFSETQRNKGNFPGRFSGRQFSNSRSEMNVSTLELGDSALYLCASSFRVKSGYTFGSGTRLTVV.

The CDR3 loop reads CASSQEHWPNTEAFF. The CDR3 DNA sequence: TGTGCCAGCAGCCAAGAGCACTGGCCGAACACTGAAGCTTTCTTT. The chain recombines TRBV3-1 with TRBJ1-1; D ambiguous. The CDR3 loop spans 15 amino acids. V shed 0 bases and J shed 1 base, with 9 bases lying between them. Germline V gene data show CDR1 as LGHDT and CDR2 as YNNKEL (reference sequence).

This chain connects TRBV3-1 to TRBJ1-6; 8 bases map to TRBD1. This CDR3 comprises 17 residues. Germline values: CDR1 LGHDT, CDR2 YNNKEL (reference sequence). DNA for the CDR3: TGTGACATCGCCGCATGCGGACAGGGCTCCTATAATTCACCCCTCCACTTT. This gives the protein CDIAACGQGSYNSPLHF. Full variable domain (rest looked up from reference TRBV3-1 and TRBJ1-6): DTAVSQTPKYLVTQMGNDKSIKCEQNLGHDTMYWYKQDSKKFLKIMFSYNNKELIINETVPNRFSPKSPDKAHLNLHINSLELGDSAVYFCDIAACGQGSYNSPLHFGNGTRLTVT.

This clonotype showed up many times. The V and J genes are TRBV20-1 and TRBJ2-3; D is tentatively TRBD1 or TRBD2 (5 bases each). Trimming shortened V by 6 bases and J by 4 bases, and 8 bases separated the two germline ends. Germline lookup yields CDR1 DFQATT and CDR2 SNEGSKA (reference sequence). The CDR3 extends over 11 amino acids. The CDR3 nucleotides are TGCAGTGCATTGGGACCAGATACGCAGTATTTT. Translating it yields CSALGPDTQYF.

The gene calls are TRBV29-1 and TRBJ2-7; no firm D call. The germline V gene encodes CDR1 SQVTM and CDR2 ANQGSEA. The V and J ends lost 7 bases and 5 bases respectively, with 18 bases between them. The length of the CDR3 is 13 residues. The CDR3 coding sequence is TGCAGCGCCGGCCCCTCGATTAACAACGAGCAGTACTTC. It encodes CSAGPSINNEQYF.

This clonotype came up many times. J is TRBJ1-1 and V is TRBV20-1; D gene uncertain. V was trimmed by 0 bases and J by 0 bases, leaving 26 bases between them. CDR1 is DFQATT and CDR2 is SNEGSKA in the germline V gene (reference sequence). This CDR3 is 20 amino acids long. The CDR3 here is CSARDRVLPMGGTMNTEAFF. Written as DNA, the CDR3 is TGCAGTGCTAGAGATCGGGTCCTTCCGATGGGAGGCACCATGAACACTGAAGCTTTCTTT.

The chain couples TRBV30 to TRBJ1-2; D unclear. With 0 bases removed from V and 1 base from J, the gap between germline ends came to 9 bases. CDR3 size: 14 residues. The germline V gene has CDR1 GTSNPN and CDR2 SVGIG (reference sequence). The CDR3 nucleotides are TGTGCCTGGAGTGTACGAAGGGATAACTATGGCTACACCTTC. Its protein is CAWSVRRDNYGYTF.

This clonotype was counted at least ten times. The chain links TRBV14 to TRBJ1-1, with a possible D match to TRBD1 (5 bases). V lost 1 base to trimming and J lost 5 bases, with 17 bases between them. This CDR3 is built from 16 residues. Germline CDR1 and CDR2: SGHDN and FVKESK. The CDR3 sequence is CASSQVAGRGPTEAFF. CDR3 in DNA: TGTGCCAGCAGCCAAGTGGCTGGTAGGGGACCAACTGAAGCTTTCTTT. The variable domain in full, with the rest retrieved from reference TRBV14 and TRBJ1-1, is EAGVTQFPSHSVIEKGQTVTLRCDPISGHDNLYWYRRVMGKEIKFLLHFVKESKQDESGMPNNRFLAERTGGTYSTLKVQPAELEDSGVYFCASSQVAGRGPTEAFFGQGTRLTVV.

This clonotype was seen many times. CDR3 loop: CASSVDWSGNTIYF. The CDR3 nucleotides read TGTGCCAGCAGCGTAGATTGGTCCGGAAACACCATATATTTT. This chain uses TRBV9 with TRBJ1-3; the D is unclear. V shed 0 bases and J shed 4 bases, with 8 bases lying between them. In germline, CDR1 is SGDLS, CDR2 YYNGEE. The CDR3 length is 14 residues.

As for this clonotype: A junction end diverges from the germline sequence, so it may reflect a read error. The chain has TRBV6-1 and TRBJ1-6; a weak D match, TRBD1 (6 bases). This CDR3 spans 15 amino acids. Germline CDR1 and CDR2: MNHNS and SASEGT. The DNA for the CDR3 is TGTGCCAGCACCGGGACATGGGGCTATAATTCACCCCTCCGCTTT. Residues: CASTGTWGYNSPLRF.

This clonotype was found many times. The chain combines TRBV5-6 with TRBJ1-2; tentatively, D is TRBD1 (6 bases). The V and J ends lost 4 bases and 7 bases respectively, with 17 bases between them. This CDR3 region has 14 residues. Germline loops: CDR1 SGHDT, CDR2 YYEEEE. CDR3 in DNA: TGTGCCAGCAGCCCGAACAGGGCCACGGGTGGCTACACCTTC. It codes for CASSPNRATGGYTF. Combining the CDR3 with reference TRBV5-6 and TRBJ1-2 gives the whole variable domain DAGVTQSPTHLIKTRGQQVTLRCSPKSGHDTVSWYQQALGQGPQFIFQYYEEEERQRGNFPDRFSGHQFPNYSSELNVNALLLGDSALYLCASSPNRATGGYTFGSGTRLTVV.

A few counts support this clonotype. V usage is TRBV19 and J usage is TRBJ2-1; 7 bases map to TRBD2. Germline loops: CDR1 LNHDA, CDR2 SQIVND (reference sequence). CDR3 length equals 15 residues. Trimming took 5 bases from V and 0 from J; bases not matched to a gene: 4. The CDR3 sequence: CASSGVAGSYNEQFF. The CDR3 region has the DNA TGTGCCAGTAGTGGAGTAGCGGGCTCCTACAATGAGCAGTTCTTC.